This record concerns one T cell receptor beta chain sequence. The data were taken from a study of cytomegalovirus exposure and HLA in healthy donors. Researchers ran the PCR with 60 Vbeta and 13 Jbeta primers. Here immunoSEQ multiplex PCR was the method, and the copy in TCRdb shows in-frame clones only, minus some. The sample consists of fewer than 250,000 clones, approximately 81% of them appearing once. Germline V gene data show CDR1 as SGDLS and CDR2 as YYNGEE. The V end was cut by 7 bases, the J end by 6 bases, with 14 bases between. There are 12 residues in the CDR3. The sequencing input was PBMCs. The clonotype originates from a man aged 25-45 years in good health and CMV-seronegative. The chain employs TRBV9 and TRBJ2-7; D is perhaps TRBD2 (5 bases). As DNA, the CDR3 is TGTGCCAGCGGTCGGGAAGGTAGCGAGCAGTACTTC. This sequence encodes CASGREGSEQYF.